This T cell receptor beta chain was recovered during a study of blood T cell repertoires in COVID-19. As for the study in general: Sites across the United States, Italy and Spain contributed samples from acute and convalescent COVID-19.

Authors' data handling: Amplification from reference gene primers served as the basis for estimated nucleated cell counts. Sequencing was performed with immunoSEQ multiplex PCR; in TCRdb, only in-frame clones are kept and a portion is missing. V and J calls and clone size are those listed in that table; D and trimming were worked out from the DNA. Of over 85,000 clones listed, about four fifths are singletons. The CDR3 loop spans 14 amino acids. V was trimmed by 3 bases and J by 2 bases, leaving 7 bases between them. Germline V CDR1 and CDR2: LNHDA, SQIVND (reference sequence). This sequence was found in a man aged 65-85 years with acute or convalescent COVID-19. The sequenced sample was peripheral blood. The chain carries TRBV19 and TRBJ1-4; a possible D gene is TRBD1 (5 bases). In DNA, the CDR3 is TGTGCCAGTAGTATCAGACAGACTAATGAAAAACTGTTTTTT. Translated, it gives CASSIRQTNEKLFF. The full variable domain, rest sourced from reference TRBV19 and TRBJ1-4, is DGGITQSPKYLFRKEGQNVTLSCEQNLNHDAMYWYRQDPGQGLRLIYYSQIVNDFQKGDIAEGYSVSREKKESFPLTVTSAQKNPTAFYLCASSIRQTNEKLFFGSGTQLSVL.